The next 27 T cell receptor beta chains were all read from a single sample in a study of blood T cell repertoires in COVID-19. The data were produced by immunoSEQ multiplex PCR, yet TCRdb's version contains in-frame clones alone and is incomplete. The data show a few hundred thousand clones, more than 75% seen once. What was sequenced was PBMCs or T cells enriched from blood (not recorded which). Receptor source: a man aged 30 to 39 with acute COVID-19.

The V and J genes are TRBV6-1 and TRBJ2-7; D not resolved. The CDR3 sequence is 14 residues long. V dropped 1 base and J dropped 4 bases, with 11 bases sitting between them. The germline CDR1 and CDR2 sequences are MNHNS and SASEGT. CDR3 protein: CASSEVGRAYEQYF. CDR3 bases: TGTGCCAGCAGTGAAGTGGGCAGAGCTTACGAGCAGTACTTC.

This rearrangement joins TRBV6-5 to TRBJ1-1; D unresolved. This CDR3 contains 14 residues. Deletions cut 4 bases from V and 1 base from J, with 10 bases between. The V gene's germline CDR1 is MNHEY and CDR2 SVGAGI. The DNA of the CDR3 is TGTGCCAGCAGTTCGAGGCAGCGGAACACTGAAGCTTTCTTT. Its translation: CASSSRQRNTEAFF.

The V gene is TRBV5-1, the J gene TRBJ2-7; 9 nucleotides align to TRBD1. The CDR3 length is 14 residues. Germline values: CDR1 SGHRS, CDR2 YFSETQ. With 1 base clipped from V and 6 bases from J, the junction kept 5 bases outside the gene matches. The CDR3 is CASSLRQGVSEQYF. As DNA, the CDR3 is TGCGCCAGCAGCTTGAGACAGGGGGTAAGCGAGCAGTACTTC.

The genes are TRBV27 and TRBJ1-6, with 7 bases that match TRBD1. Germline V gene sequence: CDR1 MNHEY, CDR2 SMNVEV (reference sequence). Losses at the gene ends were 6 bases for V and 8 bases for J; bases not matched to a gene: 16. There are 17 residues in the CDR3. CDR3 DNA: TGTGCCAGCAGGCCTTTCTCCTCCACAGGGGTACATTCACCCCTCCACTTT. Translated: CASRPFSSTGVHSPLHF.

This clone has only one observation. The V gene is TRBV9, the J gene TRBJ2-5, with a tentative D call TRBD1 (6 bases). V was shortened by 3 bases and J by 5 bases, with 17 bases between the two germline ends. There are 15 residues in the CDR3. Germline CDR1 and CDR2: SGDLS and YYNGEE. In DNA, the CDR3 is TGTGCCAGCAGCGCGGACCAGGGGCCTTGGGAGACCCAGTACTTC. Translating it yields CASSADQGPWETQYF.

The rearrangement links TRBV29-1 to TRBJ1-3; no clear D gene. This CDR3 contains 17 residues. Germline assignment: CDR1 SQVTM and CDR2 ANQGSEA. Trimming took 2 bases from V and 0 from J, leaving 17 bases between them. CDR3: CSVERMGVRDSGNTIYF. In DNA, the CDR3 is TGCAGCGTTGAAAGGATGGGAGTCCGAGACTCTGGAAACACCATATATTTT.

This clone was seen only a few times. The chain is built from TRBV27 and TRBJ1-2; a possible D gene is TRBD1 (6 bases). The germline V and J ends were trimmed by 6 bases and 5 bases, with 22 bases remaining between them. In germline, CDR1 is MNHEY, CDR2 SMNVEV (reference sequence). The length of the CDR3 is 16 residues. This chain's CDR3 is CASSRPGEGPEYGYTF. CDR3 DNA sequence: TGTGCCAGCAGCCGTCCAGGGGAAGGCCCAGAATATGGCTACACCTTC.

The chain joins TRBV6-2 or TRBV6-3 to TRBJ2-3, with 8 bases matching TRBD1. Germline assignment: CDR1 MNHEY and CDR2 SVGEGT. The J segment lost 1 base and the V segment lost 2 bases, leaving 5 bases of the junction unmatched. CDR3 size: 16 residues. The CDR3: CASSYPPGQGTDTQYF. The CDR3 bases are TGTGCCAGCAGTTACCCTCCGGGACAGGGCACAGATACGCAGTATTTT.

This clone appeared a single time. The rearrangement joins TRBV5-1 to TRBJ1-6, with D unresolved. This CDR3 has 16 amino acids. CDR1 is SGHRS and CDR2 is YFSETQ in the germline V gene. Trimming took 0 bases from V and 7 from J, leaving 14 bases between them. The CDR3 reads CASSLDPRVSNSPLHF. The CDR3 DNA reads TGCGCCAGCAGCTTGGATCCTCGGGTATCGAATTCACCCCTCCACTTT.

V gene TRBV19 combines with J gene TRBJ1-2, with D perhaps TRBD1 (5 bases). V was cut by 7 bases and J by 4 bases, with 13 bases left in between. Germline CDR1 reads LNHDA; CDR2 reads SQIVND (reference sequence). The CDR3 consists of 13 residues. CDR3 region: CASTLAGAYGYTF. The CDR3 DNA is TGTGCCAGTACCCTGGCTGGGGCCTATGGCTACACCTTC.

The genes are TRBV2 and TRBJ1-2; 9 bases line up with TRBD1. Germline CDR1 and CDR2: SNHLY and FYNNEI. J was trimmed by 7 bases and V by 6 bases; bases with no gene match: 15. The CDR3 has 16 residues. The CDR3, as DNA: TGTGCCAGCAGGGGGGCCGGGACAGGGAGAAGGCTTGGCTACACCTTC. Translated, it gives CASRGAGTGRRLGYTF.

CDR3 region: CASSLAQQGWNTEAFF. DNA of the CDR3: TGTGCCAGCAGCTTAGCTCAACAGGGGTGGAACACTGAAGCTTTCTTT. The V and J genes are TRBV11-2 and TRBJ1-1; 7 nucleotides line up with TRBD1. This CDR3 is built from 16 residues. V shed 1 base and J 1 base; nucleotides not matched to a gene: 6. CDR1 and CDR2 (germline): SGHAT, FQNNGV. Together with reference TRBV11-2 and TRBJ1-1, the CDR3 gives the full variable domain: EAGVAQSPRYKIIEKRQSVAFWCNPISGHATLYWYQQILGQGPKLLIQFQNNGVVDDSQLPKDRFSAERLKGVDSTLKIQPAKLEDSAVYLCASSLAQQGWNTEAFFGQGTRLTVV.

The rearrangement joins TRBV11-2 to TRBJ1-2, with unresolved D. The CDR3 is 14 residues long. Trimming removed 0 bases from V and 5 bases from J, with 10 bases in between. The germline CDR1 and CDR2 sequences are SGHAT and FQNNGV. DNA for the CDR3: TGTGCCAGCAGCTTAGATATGTCGGTTTATGGCTACACCTTC. Protein product: CASSLDMSVYGYTF.

The V and J genes are TRBV5-1 and TRBJ1-1; tentative D call: TRBD1 (6 bases). This CDR3 spans 12 amino acids. Trimming took 7 bases from V and 5 from J, leaving 12 bases between them. Germline CDR1 SGHRS, CDR2 YFSETQ. In DNA, the CDR3 is TGCGCCAGCTCCGGGACATTAACTGAAGCTTTCTTT. Protein sequence: CASSGTLTEAFF.

V gene TRBV9 combines with J gene TRBJ1-1; the D gene is possibly TRBD1 (5 bases). Trimming took 6 bases from V and 0 from J, leaving 15 bases between them. The CDR3 covers 15 residues. From germline, CDR1 is SGDLS and CDR2 YYNGEE. Here the CDR3 reads CASTEGGGVNTEAFF. The DNA of the CDR3 is TGTGCCAGCACCGAGGGCGGGGGGGTGAACACTGAAGCTTTCTTT.

This rearrangement joins TRBV5-4 to TRBJ2-3, with 9 bases fitting TRBD2. This CDR3 has 15 amino acids. V lost 4 bases and J lost 8; bases outside the gene matches: 11. CDR1 is SGHNT, CDR2 YYREEE, per germline (reference sequence). As DNA, the CDR3 is TGTGCCAGCAGCCTCGCGGGGGGGCCGAGTGGTACGCAGTATTTT. Its translation is CASSLAGGPSGTQYF.

The chain has TRBV27 and TRBJ2-3; D not resolved. The CDR3 consists of 14 residues. Germline CDR1 is MNHEY and CDR2 is SMNVEV (reference sequence). V gave up 7 bases and J gave up 0 bases, with 11 bases separating them. The CDR3 here is CASTGSESTDTQYF. In DNA form, the CDR3 reads TGTGCCAGCACCGGATCGGAGAGCACAGATACGCAGTATTTT.

This chain uses TRBV5-4 with TRBJ1-2; 7 positions agree with TRBD1. Looked up from germline, CDR1 is SGHNT and CDR2 is YYREEE (reference sequence). J gave up 3 bases and V 4 bases, and 3 bases lay outside the gene matches. This CDR3 has 13 residues. Here the CDR3 reads CASSRDRDYGYTF. The CDR3 bases are TGTGCCAGCAGCCGCGACAGGGACTATGGCTACACCTTC.

The gene calls are TRBV5-1 and TRBJ1-6; 9 positions match TRBD1. Germline CDR1 and CDR2: SGHRS and YFSETQ. The J segment lost 7 bases and the V segment lost 3 bases, leaving 2 bases of the junction unmatched. This CDR3 has 14 residues. The DNA for the CDR3 is TGCGCCAGCAGCTCCGGGACAGGGAATTCACCCCTCCACTTT. This gives the protein CASSSGTGNSPLHF.

V and J are TRBV12-3 or TRBV12-4 and TRBJ1-2; D is perhaps TRBD1 (6 bases). The length of the CDR3 is 13 residues. Between the trimmed V and J ends, which lost 2 bases and 6 bases, there was a span of 10 bases. CDR3 sequence (DNA): TGTGCCAGCAGTTTAAGGCCAGGGGATGGCTACACCTTC. It yields the protein CASSLRPGDGYTF.

The table lists this clone with many counts. V usage is TRBV6-5 and J usage is TRBJ2-3; D may be TRBD1 (7 bases). The length of the CDR3 is 15 residues. The V and J ends lost 4 bases and 3 bases respectively, with 14 bases between them. The germline CDR1 and CDR2 sequences are MNHEY and SVGAGI. The CDR3 region is CASSFSSGGTDTQYF. The CDR3 DNA follows: TGTGCCAGCAGTTTTAGTTCAGGGGGGACAGATACGCAGTATTTT.

The V gene is TRBV10-1, the J gene TRBJ2-3, with TRBD2 matching over 8 bases. Germline lookup yields CDR1 WNHNN and CDR2 SYGVQD (reference sequence). The trim removed 6 bases at V and 0 bases at J, leaving 8 bases unmatched. The CDR3 is 16 amino acids. CDR3 region: CASSEPSGSSTDTQYF. In nucleotides, the CDR3 is TGCGCCAGCAGCGAGCCTAGCGGGTCTAGCACAGATACGCAGTATTTT.

The V and J genes are TRBV20-1 and TRBJ2-2; the match to TRBD1 covers 8 bases. J lost 1 base, V lost 3 bases, and 10 bases had no gene match. Germline-derived CDR1 and CDR2 are DFQATT and SNEGSKA (reference sequence). The CDR3 length is 17 residues. CDR3 region: CSASDTGDRGNTGELFF. In nucleotides, the CDR3 is TGCAGTGCTAGTGACACAGGAGACAGGGGGAACACCGGGGAGCTGTTTTTT.

As DNA, the CDR3 is TGCGCCAGCAGCTTGGGACTAGCGGGGAGACAAGAGACCCAGTACTTC. It is translated as CASSLGLAGRQETQYF. This rearrangement joins TRBV5-1 to TRBJ2-5; TRBD2 matches at 11 bases. The CDR3 is made up of 16 amino acids. CDR1 is SGHRS, CDR2 YFSETQ, per germline. The ends lost 0 bases at V and 2 bases at J; junction bases unmatched: 3.

This clone showed up many times. The chain employs TRBV7-9 and TRBJ2-7; D not certain. Germline assignment: CDR1 SEHNR and CDR2 FQNEAQ (reference sequence). Trimming took 2 bases from V and 2 from J, leaving 4 bases between them. The CDR3 totals 12 residues. CDR3: CASSLQAYEQYF. In nucleotides, the CDR3 is TGTGCCAGCAGCTTACAGGCCTACGAGCAGTACTTC.

The V call is TRBV7-9, the J call TRBJ2-4; TRBD1 matches at 10 bases. Germline loops: CDR1 SEHNR, CDR2 FQNEAQ (reference sequence). This CDR3 has 18 residues. The junction had 6 bases not matched to a gene; V was cut back by 1 base and J by 0 bases. The CDR3 loop reads CASSLGTGGSLAKNIQYF. Here the CDR3 DNA reads TGTGCCAGCAGCTTAGGGACAGGGGGGTCTCTAGCCAAAAACATTCAGTACTTC.

This chain connects TRBV3-1 (or the pseudogene TRBV3-2) to TRBJ2-1; 10 nucleotides match TRBD2. This CDR3 region has 16 residues. The V and J ends lost 2 bases and 8 bases, in that order; junction bases with no gene match: 9. The germline CDR1 and CDR2 sequences are LGHDT and YNNKEL (reference sequence). CDR3 coding DNA: TGTGCCAGCAGCCAATATAGCGGGGGGCTCGGACATGAGCAGTTCTTC. Amino acid sequence: CASSQYSGGLGHEQFF.